The entry that follows covers one T cell receptor (beta chain) sequence. Antigen specificity is unknown. This may be a read error: a much more frequent sequence differs by one nucleotide. These data originate in a study of T cell repertoires in aging, cancer and after chemotherapy. Findings and limits, study-wide: In cancer patients, declining TCR diversity with age involved lost richness and lost evenness. Median generation probability rose over the chemotherapy interval in each cancer cohort, suggesting rebound thymic output. Immunological memory after chemotherapy cannot be judged from the repertoire data. Compared with age-matched healthy donors, untreated hematological or solid cancer patients showed higher blood TCR clonality.

Germline V gene data show CDR1 as MNHEY and CDR2 as SVGAGI. Trimming pared 4 bases from V and 4 bases from J, leaving 8 bases between. There are 12 residues in the CDR3. Amplification of TCR beta used genomic DNA extracted from peripheral blood. TRB rearrangements spanning V, D and J were amplified using mixed TRB-A/B primers. From the multiplex PCR reads, TCRdb called clonotypes with MiXCR, one entry per CDR3 protein. The top ten clones hold over 3.5% of a sample with around 5,000 distinct CDR3 sequences, approximately 21% of them seen once. The receptor's source is a human donor in good health. The donor label of this sample is uncertain. Material: blood. J is TRBJ2-7 and V is TRBV6-5; no clear D gene. The CDR3 loop is CASSLSPYEQYF. CDR3 nucleotide sequence: TGTGCCAGCAGTTTGAGTCCGTACGAGCAGTACTTC.